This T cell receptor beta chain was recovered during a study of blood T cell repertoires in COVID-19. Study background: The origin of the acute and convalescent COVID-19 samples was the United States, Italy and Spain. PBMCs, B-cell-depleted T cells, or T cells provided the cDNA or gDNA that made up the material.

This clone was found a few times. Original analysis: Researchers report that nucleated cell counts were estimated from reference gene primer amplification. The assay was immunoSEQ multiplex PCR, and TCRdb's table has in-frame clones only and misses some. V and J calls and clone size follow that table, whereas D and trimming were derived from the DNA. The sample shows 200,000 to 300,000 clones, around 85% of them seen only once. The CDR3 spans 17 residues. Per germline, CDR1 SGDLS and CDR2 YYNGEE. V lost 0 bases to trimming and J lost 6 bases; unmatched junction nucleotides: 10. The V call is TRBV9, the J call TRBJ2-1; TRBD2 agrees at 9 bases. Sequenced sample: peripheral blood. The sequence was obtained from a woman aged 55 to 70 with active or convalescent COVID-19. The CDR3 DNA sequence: TGTGCCAGCAGCGTAGGTGGCAGCGGGGGGCGTCTCAATGAGCAGTTCTTC. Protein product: CASSVGGSGGRLNEQFF.